This T cell receptor beta chain was sequenced for a study of control samples from healthy donors and cancer patients. Only a few counts were recorded for this clone. Assay used: immunoSEQ multiplex PCR; TCRdb lists only in-frame clones, some missing. The repertoire consists of about 120,000 clones, with approximately 90% occurring once and the leading ten covering 3.5% to 4%. Sequenced sample: PBMCs. This sequence was found in a woman aged 55-69 years with lung cancer.

The CDR3 nucleotides read TGTGCCAGCAGCCACCCCCGGACTAGCTCCTACGAGCAGTACTTC. Residues: CASSHPRTSSYEQYF. The chain is built from TRBV11-2 and TRBJ2-7; TRBD2 matches 7 bases. Germline loops: CDR1 SGHAT, CDR2 FQNNGV. The CDR3 spans 15 residues. Trimming took 5 bases from V and 0 from J; bases not matched to a gene: 7.